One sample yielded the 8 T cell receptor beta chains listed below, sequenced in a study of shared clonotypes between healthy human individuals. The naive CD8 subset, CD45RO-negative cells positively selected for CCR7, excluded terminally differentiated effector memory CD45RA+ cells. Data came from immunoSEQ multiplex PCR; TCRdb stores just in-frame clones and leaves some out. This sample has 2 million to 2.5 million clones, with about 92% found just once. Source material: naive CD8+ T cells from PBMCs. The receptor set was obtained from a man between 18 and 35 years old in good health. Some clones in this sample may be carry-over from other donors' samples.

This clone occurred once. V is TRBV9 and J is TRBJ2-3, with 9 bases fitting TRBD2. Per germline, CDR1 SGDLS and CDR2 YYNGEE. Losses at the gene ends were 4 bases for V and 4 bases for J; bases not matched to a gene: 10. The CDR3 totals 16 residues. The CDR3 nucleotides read TGTGCCAGCAGCATCACCCCGCGCGGGGGGGCAGATACGCAGTATTTT. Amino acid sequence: CASSITPRGGADTQYF.

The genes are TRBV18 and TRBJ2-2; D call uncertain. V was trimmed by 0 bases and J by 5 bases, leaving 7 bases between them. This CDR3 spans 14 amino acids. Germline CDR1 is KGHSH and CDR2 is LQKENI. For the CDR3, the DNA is TGTGCCAGCTCACCACCTCAGTTGACCGGGGAGCTGTTTTTT. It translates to CASSPPQLTGELFF.

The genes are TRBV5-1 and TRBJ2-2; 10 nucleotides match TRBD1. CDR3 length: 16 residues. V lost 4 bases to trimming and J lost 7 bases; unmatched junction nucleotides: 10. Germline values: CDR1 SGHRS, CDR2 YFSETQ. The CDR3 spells CASSAGQGNVRGELFF. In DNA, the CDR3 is TGCGCCAGCAGCGCGGGACAGGGGAACGTGCGCGGGGAGCTGTTTTTT.

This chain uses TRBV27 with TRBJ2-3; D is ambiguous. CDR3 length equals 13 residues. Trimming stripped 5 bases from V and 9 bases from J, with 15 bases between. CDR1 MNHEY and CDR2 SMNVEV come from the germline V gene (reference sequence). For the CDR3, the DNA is TGTGCCAGCAGTCCTAGGACCACTATGACGCAGTATTTT. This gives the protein CASSPRTTMTQYF.

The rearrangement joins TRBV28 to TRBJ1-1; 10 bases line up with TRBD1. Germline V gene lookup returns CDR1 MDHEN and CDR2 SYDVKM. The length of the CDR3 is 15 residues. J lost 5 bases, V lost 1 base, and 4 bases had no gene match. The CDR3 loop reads CASSLLDRGTTEAFF. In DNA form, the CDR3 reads TGTGCCAGCAGTTTATTGGACAGGGGGACGACTGAAGCTTTCTTT.

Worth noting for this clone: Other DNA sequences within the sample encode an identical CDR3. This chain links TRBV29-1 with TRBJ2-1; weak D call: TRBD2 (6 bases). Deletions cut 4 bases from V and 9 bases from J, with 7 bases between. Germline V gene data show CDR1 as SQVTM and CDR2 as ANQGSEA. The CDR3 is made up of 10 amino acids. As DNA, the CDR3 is TGCAGCGTTGTGGGGGGTGAGCAGTTCTTC. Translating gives CSVVGGEQFF.

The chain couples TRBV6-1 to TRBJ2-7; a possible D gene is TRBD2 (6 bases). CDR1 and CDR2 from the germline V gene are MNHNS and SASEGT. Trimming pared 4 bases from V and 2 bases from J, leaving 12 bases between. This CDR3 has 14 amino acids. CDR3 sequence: CASSGAGLPYEQYF. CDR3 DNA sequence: TGTGCCAGCAGTGGGGCGGGACTTCCCTACGAGCAGTACTTC.

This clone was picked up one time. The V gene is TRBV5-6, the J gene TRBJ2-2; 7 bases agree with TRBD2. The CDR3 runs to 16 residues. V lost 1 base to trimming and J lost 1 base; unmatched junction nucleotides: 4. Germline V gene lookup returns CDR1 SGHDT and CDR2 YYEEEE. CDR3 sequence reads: CASSLKTSWNTGELFF. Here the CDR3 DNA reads TGTGCCAGCAGCTTGAAGACTAGCTGGAACACCGGGGAGCTGTTTTTT.